Listed here are 32 T cell receptor beta chains from one sample, sequenced in a study of quantifying T cell responses using KT2 cells. Across the study: cDNA was made from DNase-treated RNA using alpha and beta constant primers.

The cDNA 3' end received a ligated oligonucleotide with a UMI. First-round PCR used about 4 cycles and beta primers RC1.1 and RC1.2 covering TRBC1 and TRBC2. MiXCR was run by TCRdb on the UMI-ligation and nested PCR reads, yielding one entry per CDR3 protein. The table records just under 50,000 distinct CDR3 sequences, approximately 10% of them present only once. Sequenced input: PBMCs spiked with cells of the T cell clone KT2. The receptors stem from a human donor.

This clonotype turned up a few times. The chain employs TRBV18 and TRBJ1-5, with 8 bases aligning to TRBD1. Germline CDR1 is KGHSH and CDR2 is LQKENI. This CDR3 is 17 amino acids long. V dropped 2 bases and J dropped 6; count of bases not matched to a gene: 12. Here the CDR3 reads CASSPEDRADFGQPQHF. The CDR3 region has the DNA TGTGCCAGCTCACCAGAGGACAGGGCAGATTTCGGTCAGCCCCAGCATTTT.

The sample holds many counts of this clonotype. The chain employs TRBV2 and TRBJ1-4; D call uncertain. Looked up from germline, CDR1 is SNHLY and CDR2 is FYNNEI. The CDR3 has 16 amino acids. Trimming took 7 bases from V and 0 from J, leaving 15 bases between them. CDR3 sequence reads: CASNGLIGPTNEKLFF. As DNA, the CDR3 is TGTGCCAGCAACGGGTTGATAGGGCCAACTAATGAAAAACTGTTTTTT.

This clonotype was observed many times. The chain carries TRBV4-3 and TRBJ2-3, with D perhaps matching TRBD2 (5 bases). Trimming removed 4 bases at V and 5 bases at J, with 16 bases between. CDR3 length equals 15 residues. Germline CDR1 and CDR2: LGHNA and YSLEER. Here the CDR3 DNA reads TGCGCCAGCAGCCGCCGGAACGAGCGGAGAGATACGCAGTATTTT. This translates into CASSRRNERRDTQYF.

The genes are TRBV2 and TRBJ2-3, with D possibly matching TRBD2 (6 bases). The V gene's germline CDR1 is SNHLY and CDR2 FYNNEI. This CDR3 contains 14 residues. V was pared by 6 bases and J by 9 bases, with 19 bases between. CDR3 sequence reads: CASRTGRWSDTQYF. CDR3 nucleotides: TGTGCCAGCAGGACGGGGAGGTGGAGTGACACGCAGTATTTT.

This clonotype was seen many times. The CDR3 region has the DNA TGTGCCAGCAGGGGGGGGCCGGACTACAATCAGCCCCAGCATTTT. Amino acid sequence: CASRGGPDYNQPQHF. The chain employs TRBV3-1 and TRBJ1-5, with a possible D match to TRBD1 (6 bases). Germline-derived CDR1 and CDR2 are LGHDT and YNNKEL (reference sequence). CDR3 length equals 15 residues. With 6 bases removed from V and 3 bases from J, the gap between germline ends came to 15 bases.

This clonotype was observed at least ten times. J is TRBJ2-1 and V is TRBV7-8; 7 bases fit TRBD2. CDR1 is SGHVS and CDR2 is FQNEAQ in the germline V gene. The CDR3 totals 15 residues. The V and J ends lost 2 bases and 7 bases, in that order; junction bases with no gene match: 8. The CDR3 bases are TGTGCCAGCAGCTTATCTTGGGGGGGACGGAATGAGCAGTTCTTC. The encoded protein is CASSLSWGGRNEQFF.

A few counts support this clonotype. The V and J genes are TRBV5-1 and TRBJ2-3; D may be TRBD1 (7 bases). The V gene lost 3 bases and the J gene lost 0 bases, with 14 bases spanning the gap. This CDR3 spans 16 amino acids. Looked up from germline, CDR1 is SGHRS and CDR2 is YFSETQ. The CDR3 coding sequence is TGCGCCAGCAGCTCCTTGACAGGGACTAGCACAGATACGCAGTATTTT. It encodes CASSSLTGTSTDTQYF.

There are a few counts of this clonotype. The chain employs TRBV18 and TRBJ2-3; 10 bases are a match to TRBD2. With 3 bases clipped from V and 4 bases from J, the junction kept 4 bases outside the gene matches. The CDR3 covers 15 residues. The V gene's germline CDR1 is KGHSH and CDR2 LQKENI. The CDR3 here is CASSPGLAESDTQYF. For the CDR3, the DNA is TGTGCCAGCTCACCCGGACTAGCGGAATCAGATACGCAGTATTTT.

CDR3: CASSIQGFGEQYF. The CDR3 bases are TGTGCCAGCAGTATACAGGGTTTTGGCGAGCAGTACTTC. V and J are TRBV12-3 or TRBV12-4 and TRBJ2-7, with TRBD1 as a possible D gene (6 bases). Trimming left V 5 bases short and J 6 bases short, with 14 bases between. The CDR3 covers 13 residues.

In its sample, this clonotype was seen a few times. The V gene is TRBV6-4, the J gene TRBJ2-5; possible D gene TRBD1, 6 bases. Germline CDR1 MRHNA, CDR2 SNTAGT. The germline V and J ends were trimmed by 7 bases and 1 base, with 19 bases remaining between them. CDR3 length: 16 amino acids. The CDR3 loop is CASNYSAGALQETQYF. Here the CDR3 DNA reads TGTGCCAGCAATTATAGCGCAGGGGCCCTCCAAGAGACCCAGTACTTC.

This clonotype was seen repeatedly, ten times or more. The chain employs TRBV7-2 and TRBJ1-2, with D uncertain. Germline CDR1 and CDR2: SGHTA and FQGNSA. The CDR3 is made up of 15 amino acids. V gave up 1 base and J gave up 5 bases, with 14 bases separating them. The CDR3 bases are TGTGCCAGCAGCTTAGGTGCACAGAATTTATATGGCTACACCTTC. This encodes CASSLGAQNLYGYTF.

V usage is TRBV2 and J usage is TRBJ2-7, with D possibly being TRBD2 (6 bases). Trimming took 6 bases from V and 2 from J, leaving 20 bases between them. The germline gives CDR1 SNHLY, CDR2 FYNNEI. The CDR3 is made up of 16 amino acids. The CDR3 loop is CASRMMGGLRPYEQYF. The CDR3 bases are TGTGCCAGCAGAATGATGGGGGGATTACGACCCTACGAGCAGTACTTC.

V is TRBV18 and J is TRBJ2-7, with TRBD1 as a possible D gene (6 bases). Germline-derived CDR1 and CDR2 are KGHSH and LQKENI. V shed 6 bases and J shed 5 bases, with 11 bases lying between them. The CDR3 is 12 residues long. In DNA form, the CDR3 reads TGTGCCAGCTCCTCGGACAGTAACGAGCAGTACTTC. Its translation: CASSSDSNEQYF.

The gene calls are TRBV18 and TRBJ2-7; D unclear. The CDR3 length is 14 residues. Looked up from germline, CDR1 is KGHSH and CDR2 is LQKENI. V was trimmed by 4 bases and J by 3 bases, leaving 13 bases between them. This CDR3 reads CASSRVQTLYEQYF. CDR3 coding DNA: TGTGCCAGCTCACGGGTACAGACCCTCTACGAGCAGTACTTC.

This clonotype has only a few counts. The rearrangement links TRBV28 to TRBJ1-5; 11 bases match TRBD1. This CDR3 spans 18 amino acids. CDR1 and CDR2 from the germline V gene are MDHEN and SYDVKM. V was clipped by 7 bases and J by 7 bases; unmatched bases: 18. This CDR3 is CASTTLRDRGYGYQPQHF. The CDR3 nucleotides read TGTGCCAGCACCACCCTCCGGGACAGGGGGTATGGTTACCAGCCCCAGCATTTT. Full variable domain (missing parts from reference TRBV28 and TRBJ1-5): DVKVTQSSRYLVKRTGEKVFLECVQDMDHENMFWYRQDPGLGLRLIYFSYDVKMKEKGDIPEGYSVSREKKERFSLILESASTNQTSMYLCASTTLRDRGYGYQPQHFGDGTRLSIL.

This clonotype was counted many times. The chain joins TRBV18 to TRBJ2-7; 10 nucleotides line up with TRBD2. Germline assignment: CDR1 KGHSH and CDR2 LQKENI. Germline trimming cut 3 bases from V and 5 bases from J; bases unmatched to any gene: 4. The CDR3 spans 14 residues. Written as DNA, the CDR3 is TGTGCCAGCTCACCTGGAGCGGGAGGGCACGAGCAGTACTTC. This encodes CASSPGAGGHEQYF.

This clonotype was observed a few times. The V and J genes are TRBV5-6 and TRBJ1-6; 7 nucleotides match TRBD1. V was clipped by 6 bases and J by 4 bases; unmatched bases: 7. This CDR3 has 15 residues. Germline lookup yields CDR1 SGHDT and CDR2 YYEEEE. Here the CDR3 reads CASKTDRRYNSPLHF. Written as DNA, the CDR3 is TGTGCCAGCAAGACGGACAGGCGTTATAATTCACCCCTCCACTTT.

This clonotype appeared many times. CDR3 residues: CSVATSGGEDIQYF. For the CDR3, the DNA is TGCAGCGTTGCGACTAGCGGGGGGGAAGACATTCAGTACTTC. V gene TRBV29-1 combines with J gene TRBJ2-4; 14 bases are a match to TRBD2. The CDR3 has 14 residues. With 4 bases clipped from V and 8 bases from J, the junction kept 4 bases outside the gene matches. The germline CDR1 and CDR2 sequences are SQVTM and ANQGSEA.

The CDR3: CSAVGIRAPNQPQHF. The CDR3 DNA is TGCAGTGCCGTCGGTATAAGGGCCCCAAATCAGCCCCAGCATTTT. The J gene is TRBJ1-5, the V gene TRBV20-1; D is unclear. The CDR3 consists of 15 residues. Germline lookup yields CDR1 DFQATT and CDR2 SNEGSKA (reference sequence). V was trimmed by 6 bases and J by 4 bases, leaving 19 bases between them.

This sequence joins TRBV7-2 and TRBJ2-4, with D hard to call. Germline V lookup: CDR1 SGHTA, CDR2 FQGNSA. CDR3 length equals 17 residues. The V end lost 5 bases, the J end lost 1 base, and 18 bases lay between the germline ends. The CDR3 sequence is CASSPVVSGAAKNIQYF. In DNA form, the CDR3 reads TGTGCCAGCAGCCCGGTGGTTTCCGGCGCCGCCAAAAACATTCAGTACTTC.

There are a few counts of this clonotype. The chain uses TRBV14 and TRBJ2-7; D is possibly TRBD2 (6 bases). Trimming left V 1 base short and J 1 base short, with 11 bases between. The CDR3 length is 15 residues. Germline V gene sequence: CDR1 SGHDN, CDR2 FVKESK. The CDR3 DNA follows: TGTGCCAGCAGCCAAGGATTAGGAGGGTCCTACGAGCAGTACTTC. This sequence encodes CASSQGLGGSYEQYF.

This clonotype was found a few times. The chain links TRBV20-1 to TRBJ1-2; possibly TRBD1 for D (6 bases). CDR1 and CDR2 (germline): DFQATT, SNEGSKA (reference sequence). The germline V and J ends were trimmed by 3 bases and 0 bases, with 8 bases remaining between them. This CDR3 is 13 amino acids long. The CDR3 spells CSASGQSNYGYTF. The DNA of the CDR3 is TGCAGTGCTAGCGGACAGTCTAACTATGGCTACACCTTC.

In its sample, this clonotype was seen a few times. The rearrangement uses TRBV4-3 and TRBJ2-6; the D call may be TRBD1 or TRBD2 (6 bases each). V lost 0 bases, J lost 3 bases, and 9 bases lay in between. CDR1 LGHNA and CDR2 YSLEER come from the germline V gene. The CDR3 runs to 16 residues. The CDR3 coding sequence is TGCGCCAGCAGCCAAGAAGGGGGGTTTGGGGCCAACGTCCTGACTTTC. This codes for CASSQEGGFGANVLTF.

The chain joins TRBV3-1 to TRBJ1-5; a possible D gene is TRBD1 (5 bases). The germline V and J ends were trimmed by 3 bases and 5 bases, with 11 bases remaining between them. In germline, CDR1 is LGHDT, CDR2 YNNKEL (reference sequence). The CDR3 is 14 residues long. DNA of the CDR3: TGTGCCAGCAGCCAGGGGACGGTCGATCAGCCCCAGCATTTT. It translates to CASSQGTVDQPQHF.

This clonotype was seen a handful of times. The chain has TRBV27 and TRBJ2-2, with TRBD2 matching over 9 bases. Trimming cost V 1 base and J 5 bases; bases outside gene matches: 11. This CDR3 is 18 amino acids long. Per the germline V gene, CDR1 is MNHEY and CDR2 is SMNVEV (reference sequence). CDR3 in DNA: TGTGCCAGCAGTTTATTTGTTAGAGAGGCGGGGGGGACCGGGGAGCTGTTTTTT. This codes for CASSLFVREAGGTGELFF.

There are a few counts of this clonotype. This chain links TRBV6-5 with TRBJ1-1, with TRBD1 as a possible D gene (5 bases). CDR1 is MNHEY, CDR2 SVGAGI, per germline. Trimming cost V 2 bases and J 1 base, with 14 bases left between them. The CDR3 spans 16 residues. In nucleotides, the CDR3 is TGTGCCAGCAGTTACGGGGGGTCGGGGAAGAACACTGAAGCTTTCTTT. This gives the protein CASSYGGSGKNTEAFF.

The V and J genes are TRBV20-1 and TRBJ2-3; D might be TRBD2 (5 bases). Germline CDR1 and CDR2: DFQATT and SNEGSKA (reference sequence). V shed 0 bases and J shed 2 bases, with 12 bases lying between them. This CDR3 spans 15 amino acids. In DNA form, the CDR3 reads TGCAGTGCTAGAGATCCAGCGGTAATCACAGATACGCAGTATTTT. Protein: CSARDPAVITDTQYF.

The V call is TRBV9, the J call TRBJ2-1, with 11 nucleotides matching TRBD1. Looked up from germline, CDR1 is SGDLS and CDR2 is YYNGEE. The CDR3 has 15 residues. J lost 9 bases, V lost 3 bases, and 8 bases had no gene match. CDR3 amino acids: CASSAGQGAVVEQFF. CDR3 DNA sequence: TGTGCCAGCAGCGCCGGACAGGGGGCCGTGGTTGAGCAGTTCTTC.

This clonotype was observed a few times. The CDR3: CASSGPEQPSSYEQYF. CDR3 nucleotide sequence: TGCGCCAGCAGTGGCCCGGAACAACCGTCCTCCTACGAGCAGTACTTC. This sequence joins TRBV10-2 and TRBJ2-7; D uncertain. The CDR3 runs 16 residues. Trimming shortened V by 4 bases and J by 0 bases, and 16 bases separated the two germline ends. The germline gives CDR1 WSHSY, CDR2 SAAADI.

This clonotype was observed a handful of times. The rearrangement joins TRBV6-2 or TRBV6-3 to TRBJ1-1, with D hard to call. The CDR3 has 13 amino acids. CDR1 is MNHEY and CDR2 is SVGEGT in the germline V gene. The CDR3 DNA reads TGTGGAATAGGAGATCCCATGAACACTGAAGCTTTCTTT. Amino acids: CGIGDPMNTEAFF.

This clonotype was recorded many times. The J gene is TRBJ2-1, the V gene TRBV20-1, with 9 bases lining up with TRBD2. The CDR3 has 14 residues. Germline CDR1 and CDR2: DFQATT and SNEGSKA (reference sequence). V was clipped by 4 bases and J by 2 bases; unmatched bases: 3. The chain's CDR3 is CSAKGGGAYNEQFF. CDR3 DNA: TGCAGTGCTAAGGGCGGGGGGGCCTACAATGAGCAGTTCTTC.

In its sample, this clonotype was seen many times. The V and J genes are TRBV20-1 and TRBJ2-7, with D uncertain. Germline CDR1 and CDR2: DFQATT and SNEGSKA (reference sequence). Trimming took off 0 bases at V and 3 bases at J, with 12 bases between the two ends. This CDR3 comprises 14 residues. CDR3 sequence: CSARDTGSVYEQYF. DNA for the CDR3: TGCAGTGCTAGAGATACCGGATCAGTCTACGAGCAGTACTTC.